The following is a T cell receptor beta chain sequence with its context. The CDR3 sequence is 15 residues long. Germline assignment: CDR1 MNHNY and CDR2 SVGAGI (reference sequence). V was trimmed by 6 bases and J by 1 base, leaving 15 bases between them. Method: immunoSEQ multiplex PCR; TCRdb's copy keeps in-frame clones and lacks some. Among more than 300,000 clones, roughly nine tenths were seen once, and the ten largest hold roughly 0.9%. This entry belongs to a study of blood T cell repertoires in COVID-19. Study context: The origin of the acute and convalescent COVID-19 samples was the United States, Italy and Spain.

V usage is TRBV6-6 and J usage is TRBJ1-1; weak D call: TRBD1 (6 bases). The source of this sequence is a middle-aged woman who had been exposed to COVID-19. Specimen: PBMCs or T cells enriched from blood (not recorded which). CDR3 bases: TGTGCCAGCAGCCCACGGGACACCTCGAACACTGAAGCTTTCTTT. This gives the protein CASSPRDTSNTEAFF.